In this sample, the clone carrying this T cell receptor (beta chain) turned up a few times. Its antigen remains unknown. This entry belongs to a study of cytomegalovirus exposure and HLA in healthy donors. Study results and caveats: Specificity of a few CMV-associated chains for CMV antigens was verified in vitro. Altogether, 164 TCR beta chains were recorded as cytomegalovirus-associated.

V lost 7 bases, J lost 8 bases, and 21 bases lay in between. CDR3 length equals 15 residues. From germline, CDR1 is MDHEN and CDR2 SYDVKM. Produced via immunoSEQ multiplex PCR; TCRdb's table is partial and in-frame only. The table includes some 320,000 clones, 87% detected once. This sequence was found in a young woman in good health and CMV-seropositive. Sequenced: PBMCs. The V and J genes are TRBV28 and TRBJ1-3; D may be TRBD1 (5 bases). The CDR3 region is CASNPPGRSGDTIYF. CDR3 in DNA: TGTGCCAGCAACCCCCCAGGGAGAAGCGGGGACACCATATATTTT.